This T cell receptor (beta chain) was sequenced during a study of blood T cell repertoires in COVID-19. For the study at large: PBMCs, B-cell-depleted T cells, or T cells provided the cDNA or gDNA that made up the material.

The repertoire was sequenced with immunoSEQ multiplex PCR; TCRdb's copy has only in-frame clones and lacks some. The sample has around 190,000 clones; roughly nine tenths are singletons. Trimming removed 5 bases at V and 2 bases at J, with 9 bases between. Germline V gives CDR1 SGHTA, CDR2 FQGNSA. The CDR3 contains 13 residues. The sequence was obtained from a man in his 70s with active or convalescent COVID-19. The sample consisted of peripheral blood. This rearrangement joins TRBV7-2 to TRBJ1-2; D remains ambiguous. For the CDR3, the DNA is TGTGCCAGCAGCCTTAGATCCAACTATGGCTACACCTTC. This encodes CASSLRSNYGYTF. The full variable domain, completed using reference TRBV7-2 and TRBJ1-2, is GAGVSQSPSNKVTEKGKDVELRCDPISGHTALYWYRQSLGQGLEFLIYFQGNSAPDKSGLPSDRFSAERTGGSVSTLTIQRTQQEDSAVYLCASSLRSNYGYTFGSGTRLTVV.